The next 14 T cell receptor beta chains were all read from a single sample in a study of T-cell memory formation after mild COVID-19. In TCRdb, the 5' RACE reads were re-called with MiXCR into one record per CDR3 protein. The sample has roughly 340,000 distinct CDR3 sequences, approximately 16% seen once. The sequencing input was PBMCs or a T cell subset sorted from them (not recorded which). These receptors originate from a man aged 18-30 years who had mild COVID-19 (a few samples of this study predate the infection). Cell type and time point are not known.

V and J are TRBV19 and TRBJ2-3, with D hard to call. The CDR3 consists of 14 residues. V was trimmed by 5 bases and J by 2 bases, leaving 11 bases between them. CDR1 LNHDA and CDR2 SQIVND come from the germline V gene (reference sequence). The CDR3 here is CASSPRQTTDTQYF. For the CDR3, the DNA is TGTGCCAGTAGTCCCCGACAAACCACAGATACGCAGTATTTT.

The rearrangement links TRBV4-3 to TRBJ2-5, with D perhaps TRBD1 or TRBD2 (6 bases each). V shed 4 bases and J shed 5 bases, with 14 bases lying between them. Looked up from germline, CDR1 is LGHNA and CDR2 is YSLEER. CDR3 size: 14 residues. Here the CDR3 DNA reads TGCGCCAGCAGCCCGGGGGCCAACTGGGAGACCCAGTACTTC. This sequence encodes CASSPGANWETQYF.

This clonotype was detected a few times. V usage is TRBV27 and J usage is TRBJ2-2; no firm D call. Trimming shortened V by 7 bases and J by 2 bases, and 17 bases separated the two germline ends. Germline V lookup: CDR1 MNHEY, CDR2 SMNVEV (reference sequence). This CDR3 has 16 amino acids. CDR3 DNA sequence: TGTGCCAGCACCACCCGCGGACCTGCTAACACCGGGGAGCTGTTTTTT. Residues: CASTTRGPANTGELFF.

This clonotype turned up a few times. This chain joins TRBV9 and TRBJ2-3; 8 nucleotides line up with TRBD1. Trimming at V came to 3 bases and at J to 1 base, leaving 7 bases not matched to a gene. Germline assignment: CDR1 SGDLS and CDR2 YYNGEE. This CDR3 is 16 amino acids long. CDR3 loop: CASSARQGQGTDTQYF. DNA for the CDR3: TGTGCCAGCAGCGCCCGACAGGGGCAGGGCACAGATACGCAGTATTTT. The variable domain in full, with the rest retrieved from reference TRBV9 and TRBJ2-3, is DSGVTQTPKHLITATGQRVTLRCSPRSGDLSVYWYQQSLDQGLQFLIQYYNGEERAKGNILERFSAQQFPDLHSELNLSSLELGDSALYFCASSARQGQGTDTQYFGPGTRLTVL.

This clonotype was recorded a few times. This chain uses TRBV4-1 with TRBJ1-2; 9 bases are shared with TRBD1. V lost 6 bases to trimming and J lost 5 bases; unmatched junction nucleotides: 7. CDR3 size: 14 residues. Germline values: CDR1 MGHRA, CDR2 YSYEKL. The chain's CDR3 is CASRPIGQGYGYTF. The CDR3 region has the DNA TGCGCCAGCAGACCAATCGGACAGGGGTATGGCTACACCTTC.

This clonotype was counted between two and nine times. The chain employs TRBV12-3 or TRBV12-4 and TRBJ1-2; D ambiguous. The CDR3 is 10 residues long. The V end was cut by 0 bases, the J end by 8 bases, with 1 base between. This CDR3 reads CASSLAGYTF. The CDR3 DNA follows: TGTGCCAGCAGTTTAGCCGGCTACACCTTC.

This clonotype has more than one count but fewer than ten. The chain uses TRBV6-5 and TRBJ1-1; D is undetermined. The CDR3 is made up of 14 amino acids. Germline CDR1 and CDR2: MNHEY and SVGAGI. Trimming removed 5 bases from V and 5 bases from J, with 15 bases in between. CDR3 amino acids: CASSPRRESTEAFF. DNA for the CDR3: TGTGCCAGCAGTCCCCGGCGGGAGAGTACTGAAGCTTTCTTT.

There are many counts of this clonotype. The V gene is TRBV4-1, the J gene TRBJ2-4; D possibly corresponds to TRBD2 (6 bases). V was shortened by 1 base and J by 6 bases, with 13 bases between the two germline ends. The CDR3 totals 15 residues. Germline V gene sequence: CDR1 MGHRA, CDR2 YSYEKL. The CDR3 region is CASSQVASDVNIQYF. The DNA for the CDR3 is TGCGCCAGCAGCCAAGTAGCTAGCGATGTAAACATTCAGTACTTC.

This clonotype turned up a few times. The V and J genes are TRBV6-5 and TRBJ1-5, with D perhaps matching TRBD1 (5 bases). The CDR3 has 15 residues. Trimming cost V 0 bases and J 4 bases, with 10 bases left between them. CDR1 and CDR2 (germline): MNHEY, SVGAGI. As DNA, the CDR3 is TGTGCCAGCAGTTACTCGCTGGGGGGAAATCAGCCCCAGCATTTT. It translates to CASSYSLGGNQPQHF.

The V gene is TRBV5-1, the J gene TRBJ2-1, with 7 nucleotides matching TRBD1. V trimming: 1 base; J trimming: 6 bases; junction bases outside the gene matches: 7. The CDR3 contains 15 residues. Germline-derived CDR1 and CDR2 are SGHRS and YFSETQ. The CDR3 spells CASSLPQGLFNEQFF. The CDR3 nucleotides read TGCGCCAGCAGCTTGCCACAGGGGCTATTCAATGAGCAGTTCTTC.

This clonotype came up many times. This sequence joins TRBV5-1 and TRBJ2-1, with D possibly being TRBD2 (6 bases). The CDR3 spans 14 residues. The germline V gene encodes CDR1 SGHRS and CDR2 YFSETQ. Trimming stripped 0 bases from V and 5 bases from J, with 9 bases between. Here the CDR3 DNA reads TGCGCCAGCAGCTTGGATAGCGGAAACAATGAGCAGTTCTTC. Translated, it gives CASSLDSGNNEQFF.

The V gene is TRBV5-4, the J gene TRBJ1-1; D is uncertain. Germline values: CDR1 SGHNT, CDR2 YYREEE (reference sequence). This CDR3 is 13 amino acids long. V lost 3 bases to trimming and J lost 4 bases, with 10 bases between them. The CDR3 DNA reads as TGTGCCAGCAGCTGGGGAGCTAGCACTGAAGCTTTCTTT. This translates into CASSWGASTEAFF. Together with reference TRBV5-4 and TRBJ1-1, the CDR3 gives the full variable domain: ETGVTQSPTHLIKTRGQQVTLRCSSQSGHNTVSWYQQALGQGPQFIFQYYREEENGRGNFPPRFSGLQFPNYSSELNVNALELDDSALYLCASSWGASTEAFFGQGTRLTVV.

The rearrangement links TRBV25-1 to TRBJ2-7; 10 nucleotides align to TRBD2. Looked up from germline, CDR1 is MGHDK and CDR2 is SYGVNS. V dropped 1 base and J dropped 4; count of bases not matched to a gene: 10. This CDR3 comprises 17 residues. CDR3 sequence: CASSEWTTSGFFYEQYV. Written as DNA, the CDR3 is TGTGCCAGCAGTGAATGGACGACTAGCGGGTTTTTTTACGAGCAGTACGTC.

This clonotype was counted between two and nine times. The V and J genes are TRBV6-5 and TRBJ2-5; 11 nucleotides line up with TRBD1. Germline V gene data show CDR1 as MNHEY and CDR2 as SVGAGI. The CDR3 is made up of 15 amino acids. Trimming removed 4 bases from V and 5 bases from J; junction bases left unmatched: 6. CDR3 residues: CASSSGQGAWETQYF. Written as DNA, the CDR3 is TGTGCCAGCAGTTCCGGACAGGGGGCTTGGGAGACCCAGTACTTC.